This T cell receptor beta chain is from a study of regulatory T cells in long-lasting Graves disease. Time point here: newly diagnosed GD, antithyroid drugs for less than 3 months. PBMC RNA was the source of the TCR library. Those enrolled as patients came out of an endocrinology department in Xi'an, China. Whole-study findings and limits: Persistent disease was associated with favored TRBV28 usage and with favored use of TRBJ1-2 and TRBJ2-5.

This clonotype was detected a few times. Antigen unknown. For TCR beta, libraries came from iRepertoire HTBI primers and Arm-PCR of CDR3 regions. From the multiplex PCR reads, TCRdb called clonotypes with MiXCR, one entry per CDR3 protein. The sample contains approximately 480,000 distinct CDR3 sequences, roughly 16% of which appear only once. CDR3 length equals 15 residues. Trimming took off 2 bases at V and 2 bases at J, with 9 bases between the two ends. CDR1 and CDR2 (germline): MNHEY, SMNVEV (reference sequence). The data also belong to a second study, concerning T cells in Graves' hyperthyroidism and ophthalmopathy. From that report: Patients aged 18 to 65 had newly diagnosed hyperthyroidism that had lasted under 2 months. In the first-round RT-PCR of the TCR CDR3, the HTBI primer set was used.

This sequence originates from a man in his forties with Graves disease. The sample in question was peripheral blood mononuclear cells (PBMCs), obtained at new diagnosis, from a patient treated with antithyroid drugs. V gene TRBV27 combines with J gene TRBJ1-4, with D hard to call. The CDR3 loop reads CASSLRRTTNEKLFF. Written as DNA, the CDR3 is TGTGCCAGCAGTTTAAGAAGGACGACTAATGAAAAACTGTTTTTT.